The TCR beta chain under discussion was sequenced for a study of blood T cell repertoires in COVID-19. As for the study in general: The United States, Italy and Spain were the sources of the acute and convalescent COVID-19 samples. PBMCs, B-cell-depleted T cells, or T cells provided the cDNA or gDNA that made up the material.

Original analysis: Reference gene primer amplification in the assay estimated nucleated cell counts. The protocol was immunoSEQ multiplex PCR, while the TCRdb copy is restricted to in-frame clones and leaves out a portion. V and J calls and clone size are those listed in that table; D and trimming were worked out from the DNA. The table lists about 31,000 clones, over 85% of them singletons. The CDR3 runs 13 residues. CDR1 and CDR2 (germline): MDHEN, SYDVKM. With 3 bases removed from V and 14 bases from J, the gap between germline ends came to 17 bases. The rearrangement joins TRBV28 to TRBJ2-1; perhaps TRBD2 as D (7 bases). The sequence came from a man in his sixties or seventies with active or convalescent COVID-19. Specimen: peripheral blood. Here the CDR3 reads CASSLGGGNREFF. CDR3 bases: TGTGCCAGCAGTTTGGGAGGGGGGAACAGGGAGTTCTTC.